This T cell receptor beta chain appears in the sequencing data of a study of molecular identifiers for immune sequencing clone quantification. General study points: Underestimation of highly expanded clone sizes could arise where identical TCR molecules share a barcode. Over 99% of effector molecules, but under 1% in naive cells, were held by clones with more than 20 RNA copies.

This CDR3 is built from 14 residues. In germline, CDR1 is LGHNA, CDR2 YSLEER. Points on this clonotype: Antigen: not known. An end of the junction does not agree with germline; a read error may underlie this.

TCRdb passed the PCR reads through MiXCR, listing each CDR3 protein once. The table has more than 85,000 distinct CDR3 sequences, approximately 40% seen once. Sequencing used naive CD8+ T cells from blood, with Jurkat cell RNA spiked in. Subset denoted: FACS-sorted CD8+CD4-CCR7+CD45RA+ naive T cells. The TCR was taken from a human donor in good health. Some libraries in this study had Jurkat cell RNA spiked in. The chain uses TRBV4-3 and TRBJ1-5, with TRBD1 as a possible D gene (5 bases). The CDR3 sequence: CACSQDSTNQPQHF. Written as DNA, the CDR3 is TGCGCCTGCAGCCAAGACAGTACCAATCAGCCCCAGCATTTT.